This entry is about one T cell receptor beta chain. This clonotype has ten or more counts. The antigen this receptor binds is unknown. Base qualities are not at hand, and no much larger clone is one base apart. The data derive from a study of post-analysis software for immune sequencing data (dated by TCRdb to between 2014 and 2017). Background on the whole study: The recorded disease courses included relapsing-remitting, secondary progressive and progressive-relapsing multiple sclerosis, and some patients had no subtype annotation. The patient repertoires were compared against around 11 previously published healthy control repertoires obtained from donors aged about 6 to 25 years. A subset of samples was prepared in parallel using single-end sample barcoding, then pooled and co-amplified after Illumina adapter ligation. Broader findings and caveats from the paper: Normalized Chao1 diversity was significantly lower in multiple sclerosis patients than controls, suggesting substantial peripheral T-cell clonal expansion. A handful of TRBV segments, including TRBV5-6, TRBV5-1 and TRBV20-1, were significantly more frequent in patients than controls. The multiple sclerosis patient group was slightly younger than the control group. Direct clustering with F measure revealed strong co-clustering of samples prepared in the same batch, which led to a batch-effect correction.

Library preparation was by PCR. The sequencer listed for this sample is Illumina HiSeq 2500. Unique molecular identifiers were incorporated into TCR beta cDNA libraries to reduce PCR and sequencing biases. Per 1 to 10 million input T cells, roughly 500,000 cDNA molecules were obtained, such that each molecule approximated one T cell. The patient libraries were prepared and sequenced with the same protocol used for the earlier healthy control dataset. Samples belonging to the same batch were prepared together, multiplexed and sequenced on a shared HiSeq lane. The study's own analysis went as follows. MIGEC was used to process the raw barcoded reads, and molecular identifier groups with only a single read were discarded before consensus assembly and CDR3 extraction. VDJtools was used for post-analysis of the clonotype tables, with diversity normalized by down-sampling every dataset to the smallest sample size. Repertoire overlap clustering matched CDR3 amino acid but not nucleotide sequences to correct batch-related cross-sample contamination. TCRdb redid the processing of the public reads, applying fastp at Q25 and MiXCR, and retained in-frame beta chains. For every CDR3 protein sequence, its rows merge into one entry that carries the most common genes and DNA. The V and J calls, along with clone size, are taken from TCRdb and not from the paper's own processing. The sample yields a few hundred thousand distinct CDR3 sequences; 35% to 40% were counted once. The ten largest account for under 5% of the sample.

Here V drops 7 bases and J drops 7 bases, and the junction holds 1 base not matched to any gene. Taken from cysteine to phenylalanine, the CDR3 has 11 residues. Here the CDR3 DNA is all that survives: 33 bases in frame from base 1. Based on the germline V gene, the CDR1 and CDR2 sequences are SGHAT and FQNNGV. To demonstrate the VDJtools post-analysis software, TCR beta repertoires were profiled from the peripheral blood of 13 young patients with multiple sclerosis. The patients with multiple sclerosis were children and adolescents between about 6 and 16 years of age. The receptor was derived from a girl between 5 and 17 years old with multiple sclerosis. Sequencing input: blood. The rearrangement joined TRBV11-2 to TRBJ2-1, and 7 junctional nucleotides match TRBD2. The CDR3 is CASTGGNEQFF. The sequenced DNA is TGTGCCAGCACCGGGGGGAATGAGCAGTTCTTC.